Below, 21 T cell receptor beta chains from the same sample are listed, as sequenced in a study of blood T cell repertoires in COVID-19. Some clones are missing from TCRdb's copy, which holds only in-frame ones; the method was immunoSEQ multiplex PCR. The table includes about 21,000 clones, around nine tenths detected once. Source material: peripheral blood. These receptors came from a human donor in a cohort sampled during active COVID-19.

The rearrangement links TRBV5-5 to TRBJ2-1, with 8 bases lining up with TRBD1. The CDR3 totals 15 residues. CDR1 is SGHKS, CDR2 YYEKEE, per germline (reference sequence). The V segment lost 5 bases and the J segment 3 bases; nucleotides outside the gene matches: 7. In DNA form, the CDR3 reads TGTGCCAGCAGTTTGTCCGGGACAGGCTACAATGAGCAGTTCTTC. It translates to CASSLSGTGYNEQFF.

The V gene is TRBV5-6, the J gene TRBJ1-5, with TRBD1 as a possible D gene (6 bases). Germline lookup yields CDR1 SGHDT and CDR2 YYEEEE. V lost 3 bases and J 7 bases, leaving 11 bases between the germline ends. This CDR3 spans 13 amino acids. The CDR3 protein is CASSYGQRQPQHF. The CDR3 bases are TGTGCCAGCAGCTACGGACAGAGACAGCCCCAGCATTTT. Combining the CDR3 with reference TRBV5-6 and TRBJ1-5 gives the whole variable domain DAGVTQSPTHLIKTRGQQVTLRCSPKSGHDTVSWYQQALGQGPQFIFQYYEEEERQRGNFPDRFSGHQFPNYSSELNVNALLLGDSALYLCASSYGQRQPQHFGDGTRLSIL.

This chain links TRBV6-5 with TRBJ1-1, with D tentatively TRBD1 (5 bases). The V end was cut by 2 bases, the J end by 8 bases, with 15 bases between. The V gene's germline CDR1 is MNHEY and CDR2 SVGAGI. CDR3 length equals 14 residues. The CDR3 DNA follows: TGTGCCAGCAGTTACATCGGGGCCGGGGGGGAAGCTTTCTTT. Its protein is CASSYIGAGGEAFF.

This chain uses TRBV7-9 with TRBJ2-7, with unresolved D. This CDR3 comprises 15 residues. V was clipped by 4 bases and J by 3 bases, with 16 bases between them. The V gene's germline CDR1 is SEHNR and CDR2 FQNEAQ (reference sequence). The CDR3 here is CASSSTNYRLYEQYF. The CDR3 nucleotides read TGTGCCAGCAGCTCAACAAACTACCGCCTCTACGAGCAGTACTTC.

The gene calls are TRBV6-6 and TRBJ2-7, with 13 bases fitting TRBD2. In germline, CDR1 is MNHNY, CDR2 SVGAGI (reference sequence). V shed 5 bases, J shed 3 bases, and the junction held 10 bases outside the gene matches. The CDR3 consists of 17 residues. CDR3 loop: CASSRTSGGARGYEQYF. The CDR3, as DNA: TGTGCCAGCAGTCGGACTAGCGGGGGAGCCCGGGGCTACGAGCAGTACTTC.

This chain uses TRBV5-1 with TRBJ2-3; D gene uncertain. The length of the CDR3 is 13 residues. V was pared by 4 bases and J by 4 bases, with 10 bases between. Germline V gene lookup returns CDR1 SGHRS and CDR2 YFSETQ. CDR3 DNA: TGCGCCAGCAGCCCGAGAATCCCAGATACGCAGTATTTT. Translated: CASSPRIPDTQYF. Combining the CDR3 with reference TRBV5-1 and TRBJ2-3 gives the whole variable domain KAGVTQTPRYLIKTRGQQVTLSCSPISGHRSVSWYQQTPGQGLQFLFEYFSETQRNKGNFPGRFSGRQFSNSRSEMNVSTLELGDSALYLCASSPRIPDTQYFGPGTRLTVL.

The CDR3 coding sequence is TGTGCCACCTCTCAGTCATCTAGGTATGGCTACACCTTC. Its translation: CATSQSSRYGYTF. The chain employs TRBV19 and TRBJ1-2; D is unclear. With 10 bases removed from V and 5 bases from J, the gap between germline ends came to 17 bases. Germline V CDR1 and CDR2: LNHDA, SQIVND (reference sequence). The CDR3 has 13 residues.

This chain links TRBV11-2 with TRBJ1-6; the D gene is possibly TRBD1 (6 bases). Germline V gene data show CDR1 as SGHAT and CDR2 as FQNNGV. The CDR3 runs 15 residues. V was clipped by 2 bases and J by 4 bases, with 9 bases between them. The CDR3 DNA reads TGTGCCAGCAGCTTAAGAGGACAGTATAATTCACCCCTCCACTTT. Translating gives CASSLRGQYNSPLHF.

The chain is built from TRBV19 and TRBJ2-1; 9 bases are shared with TRBD2. Per the germline V gene, CDR1 is LNHDA and CDR2 is SQIVND (reference sequence). After removal of 3 bases from V and 8 bases from J, the junction contained 11 bases not matched to a gene. This CDR3 comprises 16 residues. CDR3 nucleotide sequence: TGTGCCAGTAGTATTATGGCGGGGGGGCTTCTCGATGAGCAGTTCTTC. Its translation: CASSIMAGGLLDEQFF.

The genes are TRBV18 and TRBJ2-1, with 7 bases that match TRBD1. The ends lost 2 bases at V and 2 bases at J; junction bases unmatched: 3. This CDR3 region has 15 residues. Germline CDR1 and CDR2: KGHSH and LQKENI. CDR3 region: CASSPLRGPYNEQFF. The CDR3, as DNA: TGTGCCAGCTCACCATTAAGGGGGCCCTACAATGAGCAGTTCTTC.

This chain uses TRBV6-5 with TRBJ2-3; no definite D call. Germline-derived CDR1 and CDR2 are MNHEY and SVGAGI. CDR3 length: 12 amino acids. V lost 4 bases, J lost 6 bases, and 8 bases lay in between. CDR3 DNA: TGTGCCAGCAGTTCCCCTCAGGATACGCAGTATTTT. This translates into CASSSPQDTQYF.

The CDR3 coding sequence is TGTGCCAGCATCGAGGACAGGGGGCATGGCTACACCTTC. Translated, it gives CASIEDRGHGYTF. This chain connects TRBV11-2 to TRBJ1-2; 11 nucleotides align to TRBD1. The germline V gene has CDR1 SGHAT and CDR2 FQNNGV. J was trimmed by 6 bases and V by 7 bases; bases with no gene match: 4. The CDR3 totals 13 residues. The entire variable domain, with the rest obtained from reference TRBV11-2 and TRBJ1-2, is as follows: EAGVAQSPRYKIIEKRQSVAFWCNPISGHATLYWYQQILGQGPKLLIQFQNNGVVDDSQLPKDRFSAERLKGVDSTLKIQPAKLEDSAVYLCASIEDRGHGYTFGSGTRLTVV.

The chain joins TRBV18 to TRBJ1-1; perhaps TRBD1 as D (5 bases). Trimming cost V 2 bases and J 5 bases, with 9 bases left between them. CDR3 length: 13 residues. Germline CDR1 is KGHSH and CDR2 is LQKENI. The CDR3 bases are TGTGCCAGCTCACCAGGGGGGAGGACTGAAGCTTTCTTT. Its translation is CASSPGGRTEAFF.

The V and J genes are TRBV5-1 and TRBJ2-1, with TRBD1 matching 8 bases. The CDR3 sequence is 13 residues long. Looked up from germline, CDR1 is SGHRS and CDR2 is YFSETQ. Losses at the gene ends were 7 bases for V and 5 bases for J; bases not matched to a gene: 5. The CDR3 region has the DNA TGCGCCAGCTCGGACAGGGCCCACAATGAGCAGTTCTTC. It encodes CASSDRAHNEQFF.

The chain joins TRBV7-2 to TRBJ1-2, with 10 bases identical to TRBD1. The germline V gene encodes CDR1 SGHTA and CDR2 FQGNSA. Germline trimming cut 4 bases from V and 6 bases from J; bases unmatched to any gene: 5. The CDR3 extends over 14 amino acids. The CDR3 region is CASSSGQGGHGYTF. The CDR3, as DNA: TGTGCCAGCAGCTCCGGACAGGGGGGGCATGGCTACACCTTC.

This rearrangement joins TRBV6-5 to TRBJ1-5, with a weak D call TRBD1 (6 bases). The germline V and J ends were trimmed by 8 bases and 4 bases, with 12 bases remaining between them. Germline CDR1 is MNHEY and CDR2 is SVGAGI. This CDR3 has 13 residues. In DNA form, the CDR3 reads TGTGCCAGCGGAGCTACAGGGAATCAGCCCCAGCATTTT. This translates into CASGATGNQPQHF.

The chain recombines TRBV5-4 with TRBJ2-1, with D possibly being TRBD2 (7 bases). Germline V gene data show CDR1 as SGHNT and CDR2 as YYREEE (reference sequence). The V and J ends lost 0 bases and 7 bases respectively, with 11 bases between them. The CDR3 is made up of 14 amino acids. The CDR3 protein is CASSLGGGANEQFF. The CDR3 coding sequence is TGTGCCAGCAGCTTGGGGGGGGGCGCGAATGAGCAGTTCTTC.

The sample holds a few counts of this clone. This chain joins TRBV12-5 and TRBJ1-3, with 7 bases identical to TRBD1. CDR3 length: 13 residues. The germline gives CDR1 LGHNT, CDR2 FRNRAP. The J segment lost 2 bases and the V segment lost 6 bases, leaving 1 base of the junction unmatched. The CDR3 loop reads CASGQGAGNTIYF. Here the CDR3 DNA reads TGTGCTAGTGGGCAGGGGGCTGGAAACACCATATATTTT.

The chain has TRBV3-1 (or the pseudogene TRBV3-2) and TRBJ1-2; 8 positions match TRBD1. The CDR3 extends over 14 amino acids. From germline, CDR1 is LGHDT and CDR2 YNNKEL (reference sequence). The ends lost 1 base at V and 4 bases at J; junction bases unmatched: 2. The CDR3 loop is CASSQGGQGYGYTF. For the CDR3, the DNA is TGTGCCAGCAGCCAAGGCGGACAGGGCTATGGCTACACCTTC.

This clone has a single count. The chain links TRBV24-1 to TRBJ2-6, with D hard to call. This CDR3 has 23 amino acids. Germline CDR1 is KGHDR and CDR2 is SFDVKD. Trimming removed 4 bases at V and 1 base at J, with 31 bases between. The CDR3 DNA reads as TGTGCCACCAGTGACCCTCAGGCGAACAGTTCACACCCCGCCCCTTCTGGGGCCAACGTCCTGACTTTC. It translates to CATSDPQANSSHPAPSGANVLTF.

The rearrangement uses TRBV11-2 and TRBJ1-6; no definite D call. Trimming shortened V by 2 bases and J by 8 bases, and 13 bases separated the two germline ends. Germline lookup yields CDR1 SGHAT and CDR2 FQNNGV. The CDR3 totals 15 residues. The CDR3 coding sequence is TGTGCCAGCAGCTTACGGAGGGATTATGATTCACCCCTCCACTTT. Protein: CASSLRRDYDSPLHF.